This entry lists 30 T cell receptor beta chains sequenced from one sample in a study of pediatric ulcerative colitis. During colonoscopy, one to two rectal pinch biopsies were collected. The repertoire was sequenced with immunoSEQ multiplex PCR; TCRdb's copy has only in-frame clones and lacks some. The sample lists 17,000 or so clones, around 74% occurring once. The sequencing sample was made of gut tissue. These receptors were collected from a girl under 18 with moderate ulcerative colitis.

This clone showed up just a few times. The V call is TRBV10-3, the J call TRBJ2-3, with 13 bases lining up with TRBD2. Germline lookup yields CDR1 ENHRY and CDR2 SYGVKD. With 4 bases clipped from V and 4 bases from J, the junction kept 2 bases outside the gene matches. The CDR3 runs 15 residues. The CDR3 DNA reads as TGTGCCATCAGTGGGGGACTAGCGGGACCAGATACGCAGTATTTT. Translated, it gives CAISGGLAGPDTQYF.

This clone was seen just once. The chain links TRBV18 to TRBJ2-1; 10 bases line up with TRBD1. With V trimmed by 2 bases and J by 8 bases, 6 bases remained unmatched. The CDR3 contains 15 residues. In germline, CDR1 is KGHSH, CDR2 LQKENI. CDR3 in amino acids: CASSPYRTGGDEQFF. CDR3 nucleotide sequence: TGTGCCAGCTCACCATATAGGACAGGGGGTGATGAGCAGTTCTTC.

This rearrangement joins TRBV10-3 to TRBJ1-2; 8 nucleotides agree with TRBD1. Germline V gene lookup returns CDR1 ENHRY and CDR2 SYGVKD. V lost 11 bases and J lost 6; bases outside the gene matches: 8. CDR3 length equals 12 residues. The CDR3 here is CAASDRGDGYTF. As DNA, the CDR3 is TGTGCCGCCTCCGACAGGGGCGATGGCTACACCTTC.

The chain couples TRBV19 to TRBJ2-3; D perhaps matches TRBD1 (6 bases). This CDR3 contains 18 residues. Germline assignment: CDR1 LNHDA and CDR2 SQIVND (reference sequence). The V gene lost 3 bases and the J gene lost 6 bases, with 25 bases spanning the gap. CDR3 protein: CASSMSQGAWLGSDTQYF. The CDR3 DNA follows: TGTGCCAGTAGTATGTCACAGGGTGCGTGGCTAGGCTCTGATACGCAGTATTTT.

The chain combines TRBV28 with TRBJ2-1, with 7 bases matching TRBD1. Germline lookup yields CDR1 MDHEN and CDR2 SYDVKM. This CDR3 has 15 amino acids. V lost 6 bases and J lost 0; bases outside the gene matches: 5. The CDR3 spells CASSEDRSSYNEQFF. CDR3 sequence (DNA): TGTGCCAGCAGCGAGGACAGGAGCTCCTACAATGAGCAGTTCTTC.

This clone was counted a few times. The chain links TRBV2 to TRBJ2-7, with D perhaps matching TRBD1 (6 bases). CDR1 is SNHLY and CDR2 is FYNNEI in the germline V gene. Trimming stripped 1 base from V and 3 bases from J, with 10 bases between. This CDR3 has 14 residues. As DNA, the CDR3 is TGTGCCAGCAGTGAAGGGACAGATTTCTACGAGCAGTACTTC. Its translation is CASSEGTDFYEQYF. Combining the CDR3 with reference TRBV2 and TRBJ2-7 gives the whole variable domain EPEVTQTPSHQVTQMGQEVILRCVPISNHLYFYWYRQILGQKVEFLVSFYNNEISEKSEIFDDQFSVERPDGSNFTLKIRSTKLEDSAMYFCASSEGTDFYEQYFGPGTRLTVT.

V and J are TRBV5-5 and TRBJ2-3, with 7 bases aligning to TRBD2. Germline CDR1 and CDR2: SGHKS and YYEKEE (reference sequence). This CDR3 contains 16 residues. V shed 4 bases and J 6 bases; nucleotides not matched to a gene: 14. CDR3 coding DNA: TGTGCCAGCAGCCAAATCAACTCCGGGGGGAGGGATACGCAGTATTTT. Amino acid sequence: CASSQINSGGRDTQYF.

The gene calls are TRBV4-2 and TRBJ2-3, with 8 bases aligning to TRBD2. Per germline, CDR1 LGHNA and CDR2 YNFKEQ. The CDR3 spans 16 residues. V dropped 3 bases and J dropped 3; count of bases not matched to a gene: 8. CDR3 protein: CASSHLNGGATDTQYF. The DNA for the CDR3 is TGTGCCAGCAGCCATCTCAACGGGGGGGCGACAGATACGCAGTATTTT.

CDR3 region: CASSYYSGANVLTF. CDR3 sequence (DNA): TGTGCCAGCAGTTATTACTCTGGGGCCAACGTCCTGACTTTC. The J gene is TRBJ2-6, the V gene TRBV2; D not certain. The CDR3 sequence is 14 residues long. The V gene's germline CDR1 is SNHLY and CDR2 FYNNEI. V lost 5 bases and J 0 bases, leaving 5 bases between the germline ends.

The V and J genes are TRBV10-3 and TRBJ2-2; 9 bases match TRBD2. The ends lost 6 bases at V and 2 bases at J; junction bases unmatched: 1. Per the germline V gene, CDR1 is ENHRY and CDR2 is SYGVKD. The CDR3 sequence is 14 residues long. CDR3 region: CAIRLAGNTGELFF. The DNA of the CDR3 is TGTGCCATCAGACTAGCGGGTAACACCGGGGAGCTGTTTTTT.

The chain is built from TRBV18 and TRBJ1-5; no definite D call. The CDR3 is made up of 15 amino acids. V lost 5 bases to trimming and J lost 0 bases, with 11 bases between them. Germline CDR1 KGHSH, CDR2 LQKENI. CDR3 bases: TGTGCCAGCTCATCAGAACCTTATAGCAATCAGCCCCAGCATTTT. Translating it yields CASSSEPYSNQPQHF.

The chain couples TRBV5-8 to TRBJ1-5; D is uncertain. CDR1 is SGHTS, CDR2 YDEGEE, per germline. The V gene lost 3 bases and the J gene lost 5 bases, with 15 bases spanning the gap. This CDR3 has 15 amino acids. DNA of the CDR3: TGTGCCAGCAGCTACACCGGGAGCCCATATCAGCCCCAGCATTTT. Its translation: CASSYTGSPYQPQHF.

The gene calls are TRBV5-4 and TRBJ2-5; 8 nucleotides line up with TRBD2. The CDR3 length is 16 residues. Germline-derived CDR1 and CDR2 are SGHNT and YYREEE (reference sequence). J was trimmed by 5 bases and V by 4 bases; bases with no gene match: 13. CDR3 residues: CASSRAGGQGHETQYF. CDR3 DNA sequence: TGTGCCAGCAGCCGCGCGGGGGGTCAGGGCCACGAGACCCAGTACTTC.

This clone was recorded only once. V usage is TRBV11-2 and J usage is TRBJ1-1, with D maybe TRBD1 (6 bases). This CDR3 spans 14 amino acids. Germline-derived CDR1 and CDR2 are SGHAT and FQNNGV. The V end was cut by 4 bases, the J end by 10 bases, with 19 bases between. CDR3 bases: TGTGCCAGCAGCTCAACGCCCGGGACACGGCGAGCTTTCTTT. Encoded protein: CASSSTPGTRRAFF.

A note on this clone: The sample contains more than one DNA sequence encoding this CDR3. V usage is TRBV5-1 and J usage is TRBJ2-5; no clear D gene. CDR3 length equals 11 residues. CDR1 SGHRS and CDR2 YFSETQ come from the germline V gene. The V end lost 3 bases, the J end lost 2 bases, and 2 bases lay between the germline ends. CDR3 sequence reads: CASSSQETQYF. The DNA of the CDR3 is TGCGCCAGCAGCTCACAAGAGACCCAGTACTTC.

The chain couples TRBV2 to TRBJ2-7; TRBD2 matches at 13 bases. CDR1 is SNHLY, CDR2 FYNNEI, per germline. The CDR3 sequence is 14 residues long. Losses at the gene ends were 6 bases for V and 4 bases for J; bases not matched to a gene: 3. DNA for the CDR3: TGTGCCAGCAGGACTAGCGGGGGGAATTACGAGCAGTACTTC. It encodes CASRTSGGNYEQYF.

This clone was found a few times. The V call is TRBV5-1, the J call TRBJ2-7; D possibly corresponds to TRBD2 (5 bases). Germline-derived CDR1 and CDR2 are SGHRS and YFSETQ. The CDR3 loop spans 14 amino acids. Trimming removed 1 base at V and 3 bases at J, with 11 bases between. The CDR3 sequence: CASSLPLAGYEQYF. The CDR3 DNA is TGCGCCAGCAGCTTGCCCCTAGCTGGCTACGAGCAGTACTTC.

This clone has a handful of counts. V is TRBV2 and J is TRBJ1-4, with no clear D. Germline values: CDR1 SNHLY, CDR2 FYNNEI. The length of the CDR3 is 14 residues. With 2 bases removed from V and 8 bases from J, the gap between germline ends came to 12 bases. CDR3 nucleotide sequence: TGTGCCAGCAGTGAAAGAAGTCCGGGAGAAAAACTGTTTTTT. Its translation is CASSERSPGEKLFF.

This chain joins TRBV11-2 and TRBJ2-5; 11 nucleotides line up with TRBD2. V shed 1 base and J 2 bases; nucleotides not matched to a gene: 9. This CDR3 spans 18 amino acids. Per the germline V gene, CDR1 is SGHAT and CDR2 is FQNNGV. In DNA form, the CDR3 reads TGTGCCAGCAGCTTAGCCCGGCTAGCGGGAGGCCGACAAGAGACCCAGTACTTC. Its protein is CASSLARLAGGRQETQYF.

CDR3 DNA: TGTGCCAGCAGCTTATACTCCAGGGGGCGGCTCGCTGAAGCTTTCTTT. Translated, it gives CASSLYSRGRLAEAFF. The chain couples TRBV11-2 to TRBJ1-1; 8 nucleotides line up with TRBD1. V shed 2 bases and J 6 bases; nucleotides not matched to a gene: 11. CDR1 is SGHAT, CDR2 FQNNGV, per germline. This CDR3 contains 16 residues.

This clone was seen a single time. The chain joins TRBV13 to TRBJ2-1; tentative D call: TRBD1 (6 bases). CDR1 and CDR2 (germline): PRHDT, FYEKMQ (reference sequence). The V end was cut by 1 base, the J end by 8 bases, with 12 bases between. The CDR3 runs 14 residues. The CDR3 reads CASSLASGVDEQFF. The CDR3 DNA is TGTGCCAGCAGCTTAGCTTCAGGGGTCGATGAGCAGTTCTTC.

The chain links TRBV28 to TRBJ2-7, with TRBD1 matching 8 bases. The CDR3 spans 14 residues. The trim removed 5 bases at V and 4 bases at J, leaving 7 bases unmatched. Germline CDR1 MDHEN, CDR2 SYDVKM. The CDR3, as DNA: TGTGCCAGCAGTCCGTGGGACAGGAGATACGAGCAGTACTTC. This codes for CASSPWDRRYEQYF.

V is TRBV9 and J is TRBJ2-7; no clear D. The CDR3 extends over 12 amino acids. Germline V gene data show CDR1 as SGDLS and CDR2 as YYNGEE. The germline V and J ends were trimmed by 0 bases and 5 bases, with 6 bases remaining between them. The CDR3 protein is CASSVDGDEQYF. CDR3 DNA sequence: TGTGCCAGCAGCGTAGATGGAGACGAGCAGTACTTC.

This chain joins TRBV6-5 and TRBJ2-3; 10 positions match TRBD2. The CDR3 is 15 amino acids. Germline V CDR1 and CDR2: MNHEY, SVGAGI. With 6 bases clipped from V and 2 bases from J, the junction kept 5 bases outside the gene matches. CDR3 DNA: TGTGCCAGCAGCGTAGCGGGGGGATTCACAGATACGCAGTATTTT. This sequence encodes CASSVAGGFTDTQYF.

The chain links TRBV10-1 to TRBJ2-3; 7 nucleotides agree with TRBD2. Germline loops: CDR1 WNHNN, CDR2 SYGVQD (reference sequence). This CDR3 is 14 amino acids long. V lost 9 bases to trimming and J lost 3 bases; unmatched junction nucleotides: 9. The CDR3 region is CARAFYGGTDTQYF. The CDR3 DNA is TGCGCCAGGGCATTTTACGGGGGGACAGATACGCAGTATTTT.

The chain links TRBV25-1 to TRBJ2-5; a weak D match, TRBD1 (6 bases). CDR3 length equals 14 residues. V was clipped by 5 bases and J by 2 bases, with 12 bases between them. Germline assignment: CDR1 MGHDK and CDR2 SYGVNS. The CDR3 protein is CASSRGHTQETQYF. The CDR3, as DNA: TGTGCCAGCAGTAGGGGACATACACAAGAGACCCAGTACTTC.

The rearrangement links TRBV12-5 to TRBJ1-1; possible D gene TRBD1, 5 bases. The ends were cut back, 1 base at V and 4 bases at J, with 13 bases in the middle. The V gene's germline CDR1 is LGHNT and CDR2 FRNRAP. CDR3 length: 15 amino acids. The CDR3 sequence: CASGLGEGRSTEAFF. The DNA for the CDR3 is TGTGCTAGTGGTTTGGGAGAGGGGCGTAGCACTGAAGCTTTCTTT.

The chain combines TRBV30 with TRBJ1-2, with D unclear. In germline, CDR1 is GTSNPN, CDR2 SVGIG (reference sequence). V was shortened by 8 bases and J by 1 base, with 5 bases between the two germline ends. There are 10 residues in the CDR3. This CDR3 is CAGSNYGYTF. DNA for the CDR3: TGTGCCGGCAGTAACTATGGCTACACCTTC.

This clone is a singleton in its sample. The CDR3: CASSDLAGPQETQYF. The DNA for the CDR3 is TGTGCCAGCAGTGACCTAGCGGGGCCCCAAGAGACCCAGTACTTC. The chain has TRBV2 and TRBJ2-5; TRBD2 aligns across 9 bases. CDR3 length equals 15 residues. Germline loops: CDR1 SNHLY, CDR2 FYNNEI. V was clipped by 3 bases and J by 1 base; unmatched bases: 3.

The V gene is TRBV2, the J gene TRBJ1-3, with D maybe TRBD1 (5 bases). CDR3 length: 15 amino acids. The germline V gene encodes CDR1 SNHLY and CDR2 FYNNEI. Between the trimmed V and J ends, which lost 4 bases and 4 bases, there was a span of 14 bases. The DNA of the CDR3 is TGTGCCAGCAGTGCCTTTGGGGGTGGCGGAAACACCATATATTTT. Protein sequence: CASSAFGGGGNTIYF.